The rows below give T cell receptor beta chains drawn from one sample of a study of T cell responses to AZD1222 COVID-19 vaccine. Sequencing was performed with immunoSEQ multiplex PCR; in TCRdb, only in-frame clones are kept and a portion is missing. The sample lists 65,000 to 95,000 clones; roughly 84% were seen once. This sample comprised peripheral blood, obtained on day 0 of AZD1222 vaccination. All receptors derive from an adult in good health. Each CDR3 is given with its conserved first and last residue.

>TRBV29-1
CSVEKIRDTDYGYTF
>TRBV19
CASRYHDTDYEQYF
>TRBV19
CASSIDRARSYEQYF
>TRBV28
CASSLTSGGAIVYEQYF
>TRBV3-1/TRBV3-2
CASSQQERLQGRDTIYF
>TRBV7-2
CASSPISRGPYEQYF
>TRBV7-9
CASSLVEGNNEKLFF
>TRBV5-1
CASSLEWQLTDTQYF
>TRBV5-6
CASTPGLGTTNEKLFF
>TRBV5-4
CASSFAGRETQYF
>TRBV7-8
CASSRQGGYGYTF
>TRBV18
CASSRTRQGDKYEQYF
>TRBV6-2/TRBV6-3
CASSSGGGAGPDTQYF
>TRBV18
CASLDQGNGYTF
>TRBV18
CASSPQGGTGELFF
>TRBV5-4
CASSLRDRNYGYTF
>TRBV19
CASSTIQGADTQYF
>TRBV2
CASSRWSSGYEQYF
>TRBV28
CAGGHPSYNEQFF
>TRBV7-2
CASSLDSYGYTF
>TRBV5-1
CASSGTDRDIVNTEAFF
>TRBV7-2
CASSPQDTGELFF
>TRBV14
CASRKGRQPQHF